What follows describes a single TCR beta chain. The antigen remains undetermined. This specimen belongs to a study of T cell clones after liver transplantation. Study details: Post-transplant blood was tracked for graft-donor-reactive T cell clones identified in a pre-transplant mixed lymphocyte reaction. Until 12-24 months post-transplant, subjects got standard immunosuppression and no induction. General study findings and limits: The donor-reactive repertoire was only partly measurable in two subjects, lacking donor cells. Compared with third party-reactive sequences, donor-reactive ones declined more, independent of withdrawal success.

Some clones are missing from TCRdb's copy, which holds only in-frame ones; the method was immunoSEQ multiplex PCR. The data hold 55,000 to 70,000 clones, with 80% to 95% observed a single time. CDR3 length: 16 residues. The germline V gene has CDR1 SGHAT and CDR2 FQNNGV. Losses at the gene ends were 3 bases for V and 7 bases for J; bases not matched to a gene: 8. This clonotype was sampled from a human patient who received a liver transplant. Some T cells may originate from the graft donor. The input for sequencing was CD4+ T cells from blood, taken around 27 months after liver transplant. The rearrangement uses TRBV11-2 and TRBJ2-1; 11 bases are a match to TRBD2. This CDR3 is CASSLRGASGRNEQFF. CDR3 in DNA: TGTGCCAGCAGCTTGAGGGGGGCTAGCGGGAGGAATGAGCAGTTCTTC.